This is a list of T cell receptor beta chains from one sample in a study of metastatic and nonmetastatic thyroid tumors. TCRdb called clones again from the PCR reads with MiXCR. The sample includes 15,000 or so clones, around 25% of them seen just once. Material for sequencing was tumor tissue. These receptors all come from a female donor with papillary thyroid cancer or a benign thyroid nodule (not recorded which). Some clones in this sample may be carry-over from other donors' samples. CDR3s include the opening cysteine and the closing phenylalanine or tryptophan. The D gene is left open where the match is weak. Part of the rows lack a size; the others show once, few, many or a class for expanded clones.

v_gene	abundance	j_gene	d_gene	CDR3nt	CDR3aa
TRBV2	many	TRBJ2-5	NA	TGTGCCAGCAGTCCCCAGTCTACCATCACAGAGACCCAGTACTTC	CASSPQSTITETQYF
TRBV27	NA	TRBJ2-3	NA	TGTGCCAGCAGTCCACAGGACGGGACAGATACGCAGTATTTT	CASSPQDGTDTQYF
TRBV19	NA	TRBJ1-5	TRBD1	TGTGCCAGTAGTACTTGGGACAGCGGCAATCAGCCCCAGCATTTT	CASSTWDSGNQPQHF
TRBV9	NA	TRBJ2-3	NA	TGTGCCAGCAGCGTAGTAGGGGGAGGGCCGAGCACAGATACGCAGTATTTT	CASSVVGGGPSTDTQYF
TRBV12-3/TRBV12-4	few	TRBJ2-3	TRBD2	TGTGCCAGCAGTGGCCTAGCGGTAGTTTCAGATACGCAGTATTTT	CASSGLAVVSDTQYF
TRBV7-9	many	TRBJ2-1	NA	TGTGCCACCGCATCTAGCAGGGCTTTTGGGGATGAGCAGTTCTTC	CATASSRAFGDEQFF
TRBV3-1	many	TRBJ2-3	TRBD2	TGTGCCAGCAGTCCCTTAGCGGGGCGCACAGATACGCAGTATTTT	CASSPLAGRTDTQYF
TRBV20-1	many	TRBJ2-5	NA	TGCAGTGCGGGGGGATTTTCCAGGGAGACCCAGTACTTC	CSAGGFSRETQYF
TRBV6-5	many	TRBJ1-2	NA	TGTGCCAGCAGTTACTCTCAGGGGCTAAGTGGCTACACCTTC	CASSYSQGLSGYTF
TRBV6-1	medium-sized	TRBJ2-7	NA	TGTGCCAGCAGTGCCACCACCGGGACCAAGCGGCAGTACTTC	CASSATTGTKRQYF
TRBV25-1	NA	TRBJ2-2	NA	TGTGCCAGCAGTTCCGGGGAGCTGTTTTTT	CASSSGELFF
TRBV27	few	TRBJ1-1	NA	TGTGCCAGCAGTTCTGGGGACACTGAAGCTTTCTTT	CASSSGDTEAFF
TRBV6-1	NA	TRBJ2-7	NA	TGTGCCATCACCTCCCGGACGAGCTCCTACGAGCAGTACTTC	CAITSRTSSYEQYF
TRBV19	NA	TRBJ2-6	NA	TGTGCCAGTACCCGAGGAAAGGGTTTAAGTGGGGCCAACGTCCTGACTTTC	CASTRGKGLSGANVLTF
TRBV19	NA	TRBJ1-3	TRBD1	TGTGCCAGTAGTACCGGGCGGCGGGACAGCCTCTCTGGAAACACCATATATTTT	CASSTGRRDSLSGNTIYF
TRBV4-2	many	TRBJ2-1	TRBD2	TGTGCCAGCAGCCGTCCGGGACTAACGGACAATGAGCAGTTCTTC	CASSRPGLTDNEQFF